These 10 T cell receptor beta chains originate from one sample sequenced in a study of blood T cells in healthy people across ages. Together with a sample-barcoded 5' primer, a J-beta primer mix was included in a second PCR lasting 7 to 11 cycles. TCRdb independently ran MiXCR on the 5' RACE reads; one entry per CDR3 protein. The data hold 2 million or so distinct CDR3 sequences, with about 50% observed a single time. Sequencing was carried out using blood. The receptors originated from a woman in her 40s in good health.

This rearrangement joins TRBV6-2 or TRBV6-3 to TRBJ2-5; 8 bases match TRBD1. The end of the DNA fits TRBJ2-7 better, so the J call may be wrong. In germline, CDR1 is MNHEY, CDR2 SVGEGT. There are 14 residues in the CDR3. The CDR3 sequence: CASSKDRVVHEQYF. In nucleotides, the CDR3 is TGTGCCAGCAGTAAGGACAGGGTCGTCCACGAGCAGTACTTC.

The V and J genes are TRBV27 and TRBJ2-7; weak D call: TRBD2 (7 bases). Matching the DNA end better, TRBJ2-5 makes the J call doubtful. CDR1 and CDR2 (germline): MNHEY, SMNVEV (reference sequence). There are 15 residues in the CDR3. DNA of the CDR3: TGTGCCAGCAGTCTTATAGGGGGGGATACCGAGACCCAGTACTTC. Translating gives CASSLIGGDTETQYF.

This clonotype was observed a few times. The chain carries TRBV18 and TRBJ2-7; no reliable D call. Germline V gene data show CDR1 as KGHSH and CDR2 as LQKENI. The CDR3 length is 14 residues. Trimming took 6 bases from V and 3 from J, leaving 15 bases between them. DNA for the CDR3: TGTGCCAGCTCCCCCAACCAGCCCAGCTACGAGCAGTACTTC. Amino acid sequence: CASSPNQPSYEQYF.

A few counts support this clonotype. The rearrangement links TRBV12-3 or TRBV12-4 to TRBJ2-5; a weak D match, TRBD1 (5 bases). Deletions cut 0 bases from V and 4 bases from J, with 18 bases between. The CDR3 totals 17 residues. The DNA for the CDR3 is TGTGCCAGCAGTTTAGCGGCAGGCAGCCCTAGGGGAGAGACCCAGTACTTC. Translated: CASSLAAGSPRGETQYF.

This clonotype turned up a few times. This chain connects TRBV7-3 to TRBJ2-3; 15 bases agree with TRBD2. CDR3 length: 18 residues. J lost 0 bases, V lost 0 bases, and 1 base had no gene match. The germline V gene encodes CDR1 SGHTA and CDR2 FQGTGA. The CDR3 DNA reads as TGTGCCAGCAGCTTAACAGGGACTAGCGGGGGGAGCACAGATACGCAGTATTTT. Protein: CASSLTGTSGGSTDTQYF. The full variable domain, with the rest looked up from reference TRBV7-3 and TRBJ2-3, is GAGVSQTPSNKVTEKGKYVELRCDPISGHTALYWYRQSLGQGPEFLIYFQGTGAADDSGLPNDRFFAVRPEGSVSTLKIQRTERGDSAVYLCASSLTGTSGGSTDTQYFGPGTRLTVL.

This clonotype was seen a handful of times. This sequence joins TRBV12-3 or TRBV12-4 and TRBJ2-7, with TRBD2 matching over 14 bases. Matching the DNA end better, TRBJ2-5 makes the J call doubtful. CDR3 size: 16 residues. CDR3: CASSGLAGAIVETQYF. In DNA form, the CDR3 reads TGTGCCAGCTCGGGACTAGCGGGGGCGATAGTGGAGACCCAGTACTTC.

The chain couples TRBV4-3 to TRBJ2-3, with 8 positions matching TRBD2. There are 18 residues in the CDR3. Germline assignment: CDR1 LGHNA and CDR2 YSLEER. The V gene end was trimmed by 1 base and the J gene end by 1 base; junction bases not matched to a gene: 10. CDR3 in amino acids: CASSQAPTGAGGTDTQYF. CDR3 DNA sequence: TGCGCCAGCAGCCAAGCCCCAACGGGAGCGGGGGGCACAGATACGCAGTATTTT.

The chain employs TRBV6-2 or TRBV6-3 and TRBJ2-3; no firm D call. V lost 2 bases to trimming and J lost 0 bases, with 15 bases between them. The CDR3 spans 17 residues. Germline loops: CDR1 MNHEY, CDR2 SVGEGT. DNA for the CDR3: TGTGCCAGCAGTTACCCGCTAAGGACCCCGAGCACAGATACGCAGTATTTT. Amino acid sequence: CASSYPLRTPSTDTQYF.

This clonotype was observed a few times. The chain is built from TRBV7-3 and TRBJ1-2; the D gene is possibly TRBD1 (6 bases). The germline CDR1 and CDR2 sequences are SGHTA and FQGTGA. V was pared by 2 bases and J by 2 bases, with 12 bases between. This CDR3 region has 15 residues. Here the CDR3 DNA reads TGTGCCAGCAGCTTAGGTGGGGGGCAAAACTATGGCTACACCTTC. Encoded protein: CASSLGGGQNYGYTF.

The rearrangement uses TRBV2 and TRBJ2-5; D unresolved. Germline assignment: CDR1 SNHLY and CDR2 FYNNEI. The CDR3 sequence is 12 residues long. V lost 4 bases and J lost 11, with 14 bases in between. CDR3 bases: TGTGCCAGCAGTGGGCCGGCTAATGCACAGTACTTC. Translating gives CASSGPANAQYF.